The 10 T cell receptor beta chains in this list originate from one sample, sequenced in a study of cytomegalovirus exposure and HLA in healthy donors. Produced via immunoSEQ multiplex PCR; TCRdb's table is partial and in-frame only. The sample lists about 200,000 clones; roughly 86% were seen once. Sequencing was performed on PBMCs. These receptors came from a woman aged 18-30 years in good health and CMV-seronegative.

The J gene is TRBJ2-1, the V gene TRBV5-1; 7 bases map to TRBD1. The ends lost 4 bases at V and 4 bases at J; junction bases unmatched: 5. The length of the CDR3 is 14 residues. Per germline, CDR1 SGHRS and CDR2 YFSETQ. As DNA, the CDR3 is TGCGCCAGCAGCCTACAGGGGTATTACAATGAGCAGTTCTTC. This sequence encodes CASSLQGYYNEQFF.

This clone has a single count. This chain links TRBV6-1 with TRBJ1-4; 8 bases line up with TRBD1. The CDR3 has 14 amino acids. The J segment lost 5 bases and the V segment lost 3 bases, leaving 2 bases of the junction unmatched. From germline, CDR1 is MNHNS and CDR2 SASEGT. The CDR3 region has the DNA TGTGCCAGCAGTGACGGGACAGGAAATGAAAAACTGTTTTTT. It encodes CASSDGTGNEKLFF.

CDR3 loop: CASSPLGSEAFF. The CDR3 DNA reads as TGTGCCAGCAGTCCTCTCGGGTCCGAAGCTTTCTTT. The chain has TRBV2 and TRBJ1-1, with D unresolved. Germline-derived CDR1 and CDR2 are SNHLY and FYNNEI. V lost 5 bases to trimming and J lost 8 bases, with 12 bases between them. The CDR3 covers 12 residues.

This sequence joins TRBV4-2 and TRBJ2-7; 7 bases line up with TRBD2. The CDR3 sequence is 15 residues long. From germline, CDR1 is LGHNA and CDR2 YNFKEQ. Losses at the gene ends were 0 bases for V and 4 bases for J; bases not matched to a gene: 6. This CDR3 is CASSQDLRELYEQYF. DNA of the CDR3: TGTGCCAGCAGCCAAGATCTGCGGGAGTTGTACGAGCAGTACTTC.

This clone was seen a single time. V is TRBV7-6 and J is TRBJ2-1; D not certain. The CDR3 has 12 amino acids. V was shortened by 2 bases and J by 5 bases, with 4 bases between the two germline ends. Germline values: CDR1 SGHVS, CDR2 FNYEAQ. The CDR3 loop is CASSLTDNEQFF. The CDR3, as DNA: TGTGCCAGCAGCTTAACGGACAATGAGCAGTTCTTC.

The chain couples TRBV5-6 to TRBJ1-2, with 7 nucleotides matching TRBD1. The CDR3 is 16 residues long. V shed 2 bases and J 3 bases; nucleotides not matched to a gene: 10. Germline lookup yields CDR1 SGHDT and CDR2 YYEEEE. In DNA, the CDR3 is TGTGCCAGCAGCTTATGGAGAGACAGGGCCTACTATGGCTACACCTTC. As protein: CASSLWRDRAYYGYTF.

This clone was detected once. This chain joins TRBV12-5 and TRBJ2-7; D possibly corresponds to TRBD2 (5 bases). Germline V gene data show CDR1 as LGHNT and CDR2 as FRNRAP. Trimming cost V 4 bases and J 4 bases, with 11 bases left between them. This CDR3 is 13 amino acids long. CDR3 amino acids: CASGSPPGYEQYF. CDR3 in DNA: TGTGCTAGTGGTTCCCCCCCGGGGTACGAGCAGTACTTC.

Here the CDR3 reads CSVRAGGPGNEQFF. CDR3 sequence (DNA): TGCAGCGTAAGAGCGGGAGGGCCTGGCAATGAGCAGTTCTTC. V and J are TRBV29-1 and TRBJ2-1; 10 bases line up with TRBD2. The J segment lost 6 bases and the V segment lost 6 bases, leaving 8 bases of the junction unmatched. The CDR3 contains 14 residues. In germline, CDR1 is SQVTM, CDR2 ANQGSEA.

This chain links TRBV2 with TRBJ2-5; no firm D call. Per germline, CDR1 SNHLY and CDR2 FYNNEI. The CDR3 sequence is 10 residues long. The V end was cut by 7 bases, the J end by 5 bases, with 5 bases between. CDR3 in amino acids: CASTRETQYF. CDR3 DNA sequence: TGTGCCAGCACCCGTGAGACCCAGTACTTC. Full variable domain (missing parts from reference TRBV2 and TRBJ2-5): EPEVTQTPSHQVTQMGQEVILRCVPISNHLYFYWYRQILGQKVEFLVSFYNNEISEKSEIFDDQFSVERPDGSNFTLKIRSTKLEDSAMYFCASTRETQYFGPGTRLLVL.

This rearrangement joins TRBV27 to TRBJ2-7, with a weak D call TRBD2 (5 bases). Germline assignment: CDR1 MNHEY and CDR2 SMNVEV (reference sequence). CDR3 length: 14 amino acids. Trimming cost V 3 bases and J 3 bases, with 12 bases left between them. CDR3 coding DNA: TGTGCCAGCAGTTTTGTTGCGGGTATCTACGAGCAGTACTTC. As protein: CASSFVAGIYEQYF.